Following are 11 T cell receptor beta chains from one sample sequenced in a study of shared clonotypes between healthy human individuals. Repertoires were generated with immunoSEQ multiplex PCR, while TCRdb's copy carries only in-frame clones and drops some. In the table there are over a million clones, 75% to 85% of which are singletons. Sequenced material: memory CD4+ T cells from PBMCs. The sample's subset: CD45RA-negative fraction. Receptors originate from a man younger than 35 in good health. Some clones in this sample may be carry-over from other donors' samples.

This clone was seen ten or more times. The chain is built from TRBV11-3 and TRBJ1-1; TRBD1 is a possible D gene (6 bases). The V end was cut by 4 bases, the J end by 3 bases, with 9 bases between. CDR3 length: 13 amino acids. Looked up from germline, CDR1 is SGHNT and CDR2 is YENEEA. The CDR3, as DNA: TGTGCCAGCAGCTCACAGGGATACACTGAAGCTTTCTTT. It specifies CASSSQGYTEAFF.

CDR3 DNA sequence: TGTGCCAGCAGTGAAGGGACGAATCAGCCCCAGCATTTT. It codes for CASSEGTNQPQHF. The gene calls are TRBV2 and TRBJ1-5; D remains unclear. Trimming removed 1 base at V and 4 bases at J, with 5 bases between. The CDR3 is 13 amino acids. Germline V gives CDR1 SNHLY, CDR2 FYNNEI. The full variable domain, completed using reference TRBV2 and TRBJ1-5, is EPEVTQTPSHQVTQMGQEVILRCVPISNHLYFYWYRQILGQKVEFLVSFYNNEISEKSEIFDDQFSVERPDGSNFTLKIRSTKLEDSAMYFCASSEGTNQPQHFGDGTRLSIL.

CDR3 sequence: CASRPGGTRVEAFF. CDR3 sequence (DNA): TGTGCCAGCAGACCCGGGGGGACCAGGGTTGAAGCTTTCTTT. The chain combines TRBV2 with TRBJ1-1; weak D call: TRBD1 (5 bases). V lost 6 bases and J 7 bases, leaving 18 bases between the germline ends. The germline V gene has CDR1 SNHLY and CDR2 FYNNEI. The length of the CDR3 is 14 residues. Full variable domain (remainder filled in from reference TRBV2 and TRBJ1-1): EPEVTQTPSHQVTQMGQEVILRCVPISNHLYFYWYRQILGQKVEFLVSFYNNEISEKSEIFDDQFSVERPDGSNFTLKIRSTKLEDSAMYFCASRPGGTRVEAFFGQGTRLTVV.

In its sample, this clone was seen a few times. This chain connects TRBV5-1 to TRBJ2-7; tentative D call: TRBD1 (6 bases). The V gene's germline CDR1 is SGHRS and CDR2 YFSETQ. V gave up 5 bases and J gave up 1 base, with 10 bases separating them. The CDR3 extends over 13 amino acids. The CDR3 region has the DNA TGCGCCAGCAGGGCGACAGGTTCCTACGAGCAGTACTTC. Its protein product is CASRATGSYEQYF.

This clone came up once. V gene TRBV7-2 combines with J gene TRBJ2-4; 7 bases fit TRBD1. CDR3 length equals 14 residues. Germline V CDR1 and CDR2: SGHTA, FQGNSA. J gave up 6 bases and V 7 bases, and 9 bases lay outside the gene matches. In nucleotides, the CDR3 is TGTGCCAGCAAACCCACAGGGACAGCAAACATTCAGTACTTC. Residues: CASKPTGTANIQYF.

The rearrangement joins TRBV15 to TRBJ2-1; 8 bases match TRBD2. J lost 2 bases, V lost 0 bases, and 12 bases had no gene match. Germline loops: CDR1 LNHNV, CDR2 YYDKDF (reference sequence). The CDR3 spans 19 residues. Written as DNA, the CDR3 is TGTGCCACCAGCAGAGATGGGGGAGATAGCGGGGCCCCCTACAATGAGCAGTTCTTC. Encoded protein: CATSRDGGDSGAPYNEQFF.

The chain uses TRBV5-1 and TRBJ2-1; tentatively, D is TRBD2 (7 bases). CDR1 SGHRS and CDR2 YFSETQ come from the germline V gene. This CDR3 comprises 15 residues. Trimming removed 7 bases from V and 3 bases from J, with 17 bases in between. The CDR3, as DNA: TGCGCCAGCTACCCGGGGGGCGGGGACTACAATGAGCAGTTCTTC. Its translation: CASYPGGGDYNEQFF. Supplemented by reference TRBV5-1 and TRBJ2-1, the full variable domain reads KAGVTQTPRYLIKTRGQQVTLSCSPISGHRSVSWYQQTPGQGLQFLFEYFSETQRNKGNFPGRFSGRQFSNSRSEMNVSTLELGDSALYLCASYPGGGDYNEQFFGPGTRLTVL.

The chain links TRBV6-6 to TRBJ1-3; TRBD1 is a possible D gene (5 bases). Germline lookup yields CDR1 MNHNY and CDR2 SVGAGI (reference sequence). Trimming stripped 4 bases from V and 4 bases from J, with 17 bases between. This CDR3 is 16 amino acids long. The CDR3 reads CASSLGPPGAGNTIYF. Written as DNA, the CDR3 is TGTGCCAGCAGTTTGGGGCCTCCCGGTGCGGGAAACACCATATATTTT.

V usage is TRBV6-6 and J usage is TRBJ2-3; 8 bases match TRBD1. The V gene end was trimmed by 2 bases and the J gene end by 12 bases; junction bases not matched to a gene: 10. The CDR3 consists of 14 residues. CDR1 MNHNY and CDR2 SVGAGI come from the germline V gene (reference sequence). CDR3 region: CASSYAIQGVFQYF. The CDR3, as DNA: TGTGCCAGCAGTTACGCAATACAGGGGGTATTTCAGTATTTT.

There are a few counts of this clone. The genes are TRBV30 and TRBJ1-1; D is ambiguous. V lost 0 bases and J 1 base, leaving 12 bases between the germline ends. Germline loops: CDR1 GTSNPN, CDR2 SVGIG (reference sequence). There are 15 residues in the CDR3. The CDR3 loop is CAWSVLGVRNTEAFF. The CDR3 bases are TGTGCCTGGAGTGTACTTGGGGTTAGGAACACTGAAGCTTTCTTT.

This chain joins TRBV28 and TRBJ1-3, with TRBD1 identical over 10 bases. Germline V gene sequence: CDR1 MDHEN, CDR2 SYDVKM. After removal of 3 bases from V and 8 bases from J, the junction contained 10 bases not matched to a gene. The CDR3 runs 16 residues. CDR3 loop: CASSFRTGGFFDTIYF. CDR3 DNA sequence: TGTGCCAGCAGTTTTCGGACAGGGGGGTTTTTTGACACCATATATTTT.